This TCR beta chain originates from a study of blood T cell repertoires in COVID-19. Data came from immunoSEQ multiplex PCR; TCRdb stores just in-frame clones and leaves some out. The sample shows about 160,000 clones, more than 70% of them seen only once. The length of the CDR3 is 16 residues. V was clipped by 0 bases and J by 2 bases, with 12 bases between them. Germline CDR1 and CDR2: LGHDT and YNNKEL (reference sequence). The chain recombines TRBV3-1 (or the pseudogene TRBV3-2) with TRBJ2-3; no firm D call. The sequence was collected from a woman at least 80 years old with active or convalescent COVID-19. Sequencing was performed on peripheral blood. DNA of the CDR3: TGTGCCAGCAGCCAAGATCCCAGGTTGCTCACAGATACGCAGTATTTT. Its protein is CASSQDPRLLTDTQYF.